Listed here are 28 T cell receptor beta chains from one sample, sequenced in a study of CD8+CD57+ T cells in acquired aplastic anemia (dated by TCRdb to the late 2010s). Sequenced on an Illumina HiSeq 2000. Genomic DNA was used as template for profiling of TCR beta VDJ combinations and CDR3 sequences. The public reads were run again by TCRdb, first through fastp at Q25 and then through MiXCR, and only productive beta chains were kept. CDR3 protein duplicates are merged, each entry listing the most common genes and DNA. The sample table lists hundreds of thousands of distinct CDR3 sequences, 55% to 75% of them with a count of one. The ten top clones hold under 4.5% of the sample. The sequenced sample consisted of sorted CD4+, CD8+, or CD8+CD57+ T cells (not recorded which) from PBMCs. The receptors stem from a human donor in good health, serving as a control.

This clonotype was counted between two and nine times. A much larger clone differs from this one at a single base, so this may be a read error. The chain recombines TRBV9 with TRBJ2-1; maybe TRBD1 (5 bases). Germline loops: CDR1 SGDLS, CDR2 YYNGEE. The CDR3 is 18 residues long. V was pared by 0 bases and J by 0 bases, with 16 bases between. The CDR3 spells CASSVVPPGHSSYNEQFF. Written as DNA, the CDR3 is TGTGCCAGCAGCGTAGTACCCCCCGGACATAGCTCCTACAATGAGCAGTTCTTC.

The chain joins TRBV11-3 to TRBJ2-7; D is perhaps TRBD2 (6 bases). Germline CDR1 and CDR2: SGHNT and YENEEA. The CDR3 totals 14 residues. The germline V and J ends were trimmed by 3 bases and 4 bases, with 13 bases remaining between them. CDR3 in amino acids: CASSFTGSGYEQYF. CDR3 sequence (DNA): TGTGCCAGCAGCTTCACCGGGAGCGGATACGAGCAGTACTTC.

This clonotype was counted ten times or more. This sequence joins TRBV15 and TRBJ2-2; no clear D gene. CDR1 and CDR2 from the germline V gene are LNHNV and YYDKDF (reference sequence). The CDR3 spans 13 residues. The V and J ends lost 0 bases and 7 bases respectively, with 6 bases between them. This CDR3 reads CATSRDLNGELFF. For the CDR3, the DNA is TGTGCCACCAGCAGAGATCTGAACGGGGAGCTGTTTTTT. Complete variable domain (other parts from reference TRBV15 and TRBJ2-2): DAMVIQNPRYQVTQFGKPVTLSCSQTLNHNVMYWYQQKSSQAPKLLFHYYDKDFNNEADTPDNFQSRRPNTSFCFLDIRSPGLGDTAMYLCATSRDLNGELFFGEGSRLTVL.

On this clonotype itself: One end of the junction does not line up with germline, which may come from a read error. V usage is TRBV19 and J usage is TRBJ1-1; the D is unclear. The CDR3 is 15 residues long. Germline-derived CDR1 and CDR2 are LNHDA and SQIVND (reference sequence). CDR3 in amino acids: CASKGGRVSNTEAFF. CDR3 bases: TGTGCCAGTAAGGGAGGGAGGGTCTCGAACACGGAAGCTTTCTTT.

This clonotype was detected ten times or more. The chain links TRBV29-1 to TRBJ1-2, with D possibly matching TRBD1 (5 bases). Looked up from germline, CDR1 is SQVTM and CDR2 is ANQGSEA. The V and J ends lost 6 bases and 4 bases respectively, with 15 bases between them. CDR3 size: 13 residues. The CDR3 region has the DNA TGCAGCGTCGCTGGGACGGGCAGCTATGGCTACACCTTC. Its protein product is CSVAGTGSYGYTF.

This clonotype was detected once. Relative to the germline gene, one junction end is altered; a read error may explain this. The CDR3 DNA reads TGTGCCAGCAGTGAGCCGAAACAGGACTATGGCTACAGCTTC. Translated, it gives CASSEPKQDYGYSF. The rearrangement uses TRBV10-1 and TRBJ1-2; D possibly corresponds to TRBD1 (5 bases). CDR1 and CDR2 from the germline V gene are WNHNN and SYGVQD (reference sequence). The CDR3 has 14 amino acids.

This clonotype came up a few times. This may be a read error, as it is one base from a much larger clone. This rearrangement joins TRBV11-2 to TRBJ2-1, with 13 bases aligning to TRBD2. The germline V gene encodes CDR1 SGHAT and CDR2 FQNNGV. CDR3 length: 16 amino acids. The CDR3 nucleotides are TGTGCCAGCAGCCGGGGAGGGACTAGCGGGGACAATGAGCAGTCCTTC. This gives the protein CASSRGGTSGDNEQSF.

With respect to this clonotype: This could be a read error, since a much larger clone is one nucleotide away. This chain links TRBV5-1 with TRBJ1-1; D is possibly TRBD1 (5 bases). Germline V CDR1 and CDR2: SGHRS, YFSETQ. The CDR3 is 14 residues long. The DNA of the CDR3 is TGCGCCGGCAGCCCCCTGGGGGGGGGGACTGAAGCTTTCTTT. It specifies CAGSPLGGGTEAFF.

The chain recombines TRBV10-3 with TRBJ2-5; TRBD2 matches at 9 bases. The CDR3 runs to 15 residues. Germline lookup yields CDR1 ENHRY and CDR2 SYGVKD. J was trimmed by 0 bases and V by 2 bases; bases with no gene match: 1. The CDR3 coding sequence is TGTGCCATCAGTGAGGCGGGGGGGTACCAAGAGACCCAGTACTTC. Its translation: CAISEAGGYQETQYF.

This clonotype was seen ten or more times. The chain links TRBV5-1 to TRBJ1-4; possible D gene TRBD1, 6 bases. Germline loops: CDR1 SGHRS, CDR2 YFSETQ. The V end was cut by 4 bases, the J end by 4 bases, with 14 bases between. The CDR3 contains 15 residues. CDR3 nucleotides: TGCGCCAGCAGCCTGGCGGGGGGCGATAATGAAAAACTGTTTTTT. Translating it yields CASSLAGGDNEKLFF. Variable domain in full (rest from reference TRBV5-1 and TRBJ1-4): KAGVTQTPRYLIKTRGQQVTLSCSPISGHRSVSWYQQTPGQGLQFLFEYFSETQRNKGNFPGRFSGRQFSNSRSEMNVSTLELGDSALYLCASSLAGGDNEKLFFGSGTQLSVL.

J is TRBJ2-7 and V is TRBV7-2; TRBD1 agrees at 7 bases. Germline V gene sequence: CDR1 SGHTA, CDR2 FQGNSA. V lost 4 bases and J lost 7; bases outside the gene matches: 16. There are 16 residues in the CDR3. DNA for the CDR3: TGTGCCAGCAGCTGGGATCGACAGGGCGGCACCGGGGAGCAGTACTTC. It translates to CASSWDRQGGTGEQYF.

As to this clonotype: Given a much more abundant clone one base away, this may be a read error. The chain is built from TRBV12-3 or TRBV12-4 and TRBJ1-2, with D hard to call. This CDR3 region has 13 residues. Trimming left V 6 bases short and J 2 bases short, with 10 bases between. CDR3 protein: CASRAQNNYGYTF. CDR3 nucleotides: TGTGCCAGCAGGGCGCAAAACAACTATGGCTACACCTTC.

This clonotype was picked up a small number of times. This chain links TRBV2 with TRBJ2-7; 7 bases are shared with TRBD1. Per the germline V gene, CDR1 is SNHLY and CDR2 is FYNNEI. The CDR3 is made up of 14 amino acids. With 5 bases clipped from V and 3 bases from J, the junction kept 7 bases outside the gene matches. Here the CDR3 reads CASSPRDSSYEQYF. The CDR3 region has the DNA TGTGCCAGCAGTCCTCGGGACAGTAGCTACGAGCAGTACTTC.

As concerns this clonotype: Relative to the germline gene, one junction end is altered; a read error may explain this. This chain uses TRBV24-1 with TRBJ1-2; D not resolved. The CDR3 runs to 14 residues. CDR1 is KGHDR and CDR2 is SFDVKD in the germline V gene. CDR3 sequence reads: CAISEPDCDYGYTF. In DNA form, the CDR3 reads TGTGCCATCAGTGAGCCCGACTGTGACTATGGCTACACCTTC.

The chain links TRBV5-1 to TRBJ1-2; possible D gene TRBD1, 6 bases. The CDR3 has 14 amino acids. Germline V lookup: CDR1 SGHRS, CDR2 YFSETQ. Trimming took off 4 bases at V and 6 bases at J, with 16 bases between the two ends. The CDR3, as DNA: TGCGCCAGCAGCATGGACAGTAATGAAAATGGCTACACCTTC. This encodes CASSMDSNENGYTF.

V and J are TRBV4-3 and TRBJ2-1, with a possible D match to TRBD1 (5 bases). The end of the DNA aligns better with TRBJ1-2, so the J call may be wrong. This CDR3 has 13 amino acids. The V gene's germline CDR1 is LGHNA and CDR2 YSLEER. CDR3 amino acids: CASSAGGRDEYTF. The CDR3 DNA sequence: TGCGCCAGCAGTGCGGGCGGCAGGGATGAGTACACCTTC.

This chain uses TRBV6-1 with TRBJ2-7; no reliable D call. Deletions cut 6 bases from V and 2 bases from J, with 11 bases between. The CDR3 is 13 residues long. The germline CDR1 and CDR2 sequences are MNHNS and SASEGT. CDR3 sequence: CASSNFAPYEQYF. The CDR3 nucleotides read TGTGCCAGCAGCAACTTCGCCCCCTACGAGCAGTACTTC.

With respect to this clonotype: One base away lies a much larger clone, so this may be a sequencing read error. The chain links TRBV6-5 to TRBJ1-2, with a possible D match to TRBD1 (6 bases). There are 13 residues in the CDR3. CDR1 is MNHEY and CDR2 is SVGAGI in the germline V gene. Trimming cost V 6 bases and J 8 bases, with 16 bases left between them. DNA for the CDR3: TGTGCCAGCAGCCAACAGGGCGAAGACGGCTACACCTTC. Its translation: CASSQQGEDGYTF.

The V and J genes are TRBV2 and TRBJ2-3, with TRBD2 identical over 14 bases. Per germline, CDR1 SNHLY and CDR2 FYNNEI. The CDR3 contains 17 residues. After removal of 4 bases from V and 10 bases from J, the junction contained 13 bases not matched to a gene. CDR3 in amino acids: CASSGQGLAGADDAQYF. CDR3 coding DNA: TGTGCCAGCAGTGGCCAGGGACTAGCGGGGGCCGACGATGCGCAGTATTTT. Together with reference TRBV2 and TRBJ2-3, the CDR3 gives the full variable domain: EPEVTQTPSHQVTQMGQEVILRCVPISNHLYFYWYRQILGQKVEFLVSFYNNEISEKSEIFDDQFSVERPDGSNFTLKIRSTKLEDSAMYFCASSGQGLAGADDAQYFGPGTRLTVL.

The rearrangement links TRBV11-2 to TRBJ2-1, with 7 bases aligning to TRBD1. Germline loops: CDR1 SGHAT, CDR2 FQNNGV. V was pared by 5 bases and J by 6 bases, with 7 bases of the junction left unmatched. The CDR3 runs 14 residues. CDR3 amino acids: CASSPGQLLNEQFF. For the CDR3, the DNA is TGTGCCAGCAGCCCGGGACAGCTCCTCAATGAGCAGTTCTTC.

J is TRBJ2-3 and V is TRBV2, with 11 nucleotides matching TRBD2. Trimming cost V 6 bases and J 2 bases; bases outside gene matches: 4. This CDR3 region has 15 residues. The germline V gene has CDR1 SNHLY and CDR2 FYNNEI. CDR3 sequence: CASRQTSGDTDTQYF. The CDR3, as DNA: TGTGCCAGCAGGCAGACTAGCGGGGACACAGATACGCAGTATTTT.

The J gene is TRBJ2-7, the V gene TRBV5-5; 8 bases fit TRBD1. With V trimmed by 7 bases and J by 4 bases, 13 bases remained unmatched. The CDR3 sequence is 15 residues long. Germline V gene sequence: CDR1 SGHKS, CDR2 YYEKEE (reference sequence). CDR3 nucleotide sequence: TGTGCCAGCGCCGATACGCCAGGGGGCGTGTACGAGCAGTACTTC. Residues: CASADTPGGVYEQYF.

This clonotype was picked up many times. The genes are TRBV19 and TRBJ1-5; D unresolved. The ends were cut back, 3 bases at V and 0 bases at J, with 9 bases in the middle. The CDR3 is 15 amino acids. Germline values: CDR1 LNHDA, CDR2 SQIVND (reference sequence). The CDR3 DNA reads TGTGCCAGTAGTATGACGGCGTATAGCAATCAGCCCCAGCATTTT. It specifies CASSMTAYSNQPQHF. Drawing the rest from reference TRBV19 and TRBJ1-5, the complete variable domain is DGGITQSPKYLFRKEGQNVTLSCEQNLNHDAMYWYRQDPGQGLRLIYYSQIVNDFQKGDIAEGYSVSREKKESFPLTVTSAQKNPTAFYLCASSMTAYSNQPQHFGDGTRLSIL.

This clonotype was recorded only once. One junction end does not reproduce the germline sequence, and a read error may be involved. This chain uses TRBV7-3 with TRBJ1-5, with a weak D call TRBD1 (5 bases). CDR3 size: 13 residues. Germline assignment: CDR1 SGHTA and CDR2 FQGTGA. The CDR3 loop is CASSLGPGQQQNF. The CDR3 nucleotides are TGTGCCAGCAGCTTAGGTCCGGGGCAGCAACAGAATTTT.

There are many counts of this clonotype. The rearrangement links TRBV5-1 to TRBJ1-4, with D possibly being TRBD1 (5 bases). Germline CDR1 reads SGHRS; CDR2 reads YFSETQ. The V end lost 6 bases, the J end lost 0 bases, and 12 bases lay between the germline ends. CDR3 length: 15 amino acids. The CDR3 here is CASTTGPATNEKLFF. As DNA, the CDR3 is TGCGCCAGCACCACAGGACCAGCAACTAATGAAAAACTGTTTTTT.

This clonotype has more than one count but fewer than ten. The chain combines TRBV15 with TRBJ2-3; TRBD2 aligns across 15 bases. V was clipped by 2 bases and J by 4 bases; unmatched bases: 4. Germline V CDR1 and CDR2: LNHNV, YYDKDF (reference sequence). The CDR3 covers 17 residues. CDR3 loop: CATSRRTSGGAPDTQYF. The CDR3 region has the DNA TGTGCCACCAGCAGAAGGACTAGCGGGGGGGCCCCAGATACGCAGTATTTT.

CDR3 DNA: TGTGCCAGCCAGACGGGACTAGCATACGAGCAGTACTTC. Translation: CASQTGLAYEQYF. The V call is TRBV2, the J call TRBJ2-7; 9 bases align to TRBD2. CDR3 length equals 13 residues. The germline V gene has CDR1 SNHLY and CDR2 FYNNEI. The trim removed 8 bases at V and 4 bases at J, leaving 6 bases unmatched.

As regards this clonotype: Since the CDR3 does not end with the conserved phenylalanine or tryptophan, this likely comes from a read error. It is unclear where the CDR3 begins or ends on the DNA, so no DNA is shown, and the CDR3 is as TCRdb lists it. The V call is TRBV2, the J call TRBJ1-1; the listed D gene, TRBD1, was not tested against the DNA. The CDR3 has 13 amino acids, counting both end residues. Germline V gene sequence: CDR1 SNHLY, CDR2 FYNNEI. CDR3 loop: CASSLTTGPGQPL.